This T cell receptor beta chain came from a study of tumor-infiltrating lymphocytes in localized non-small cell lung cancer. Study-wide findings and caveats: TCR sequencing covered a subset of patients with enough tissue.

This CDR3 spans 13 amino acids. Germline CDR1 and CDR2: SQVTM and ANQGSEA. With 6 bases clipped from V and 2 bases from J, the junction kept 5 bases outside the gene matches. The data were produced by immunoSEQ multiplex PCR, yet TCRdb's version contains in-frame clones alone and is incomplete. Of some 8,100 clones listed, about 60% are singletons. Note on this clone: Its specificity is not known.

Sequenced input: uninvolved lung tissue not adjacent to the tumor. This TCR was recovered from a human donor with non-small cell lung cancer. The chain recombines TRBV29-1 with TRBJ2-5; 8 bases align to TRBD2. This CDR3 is CSVNRGGQETQYF. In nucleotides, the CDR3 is TGCAGCGTCAACCGGGGGGGTCAAGAGACCCAGTACTTC.